These T cell receptor beta chains were read from a single sample in a study of shared clonotypes between healthy human individuals. Assay used: immunoSEQ multiplex PCR; TCRdb lists only in-frame clones, some missing. Of fewer than 2.5 million clones in the sample, 80% to 95% were seen once. Sequences were obtained from naive CD4+ T cells from PBMCs. All receptors derive from a young man in good health. Some clones in this sample may be carry-over from other donors' samples. The CDR3 runs from the conserved cysteine through the conserved F or W. The order of the fields is V gene, clone size, J gene, D gene, CDR3 DNA, CDR3 protein. D genes are given only for firm matches. Only some rows state a clone size, as once, few, many or a class for expanded clones.

>TRBV9|once|TRBJ2-1|-
TGTGCCAGCAGCGTAGGGCCCAGCGGGTACAATGAGCAGTTCTTC
CASSVGPSGYNEQFF
>TRBV28|-|TRBJ2-3|-
TGTGCCAGCAGCTTCAGGACAGCCACAGATACGCAGTATTTT
CASSFRTATDTQYF
>TRBV28|-|TRBJ1-2|TRBD1
TGTGCCAGCACCACCCCTGGACAGGCAGCTAACTATGGCTACACCTTC
CASTTPGQAANYGYTF
>TRBV29-1|-|TRBJ2-6|TRBD1
TGCAGCGTCCTCCGGGACAGCCTCTCTGGGGCCAACGTCCTGACTTTC
CSVLRDSLSGANVLTF
>TRBV28|-|TRBJ1-3|-
TGTGCCAGCAGACCTGACAGGATCCTCAGGGGAAACACCATATATTTT
CASRPDRILRGNTIYF
>TRBV2|-|TRBJ1-2|-
TGTGCCAGCAGTGAGGACCGAGGGACGGTCTATGGCTACACCTTC
CASSEDRGTVYGYTF
>TRBV11-1|-|TRBJ2-2|TRBD1
TGTGCCAGCAGCGTGCCATACAGGGGGCTGAGGACCGGGGAGCTGTTTTTT
CASSVPYRGLRTGELFF
>TRBV5-1|-|TRBJ2-1|-
TGCGCCAGCAGCTTAGGGCTCAATGAGCAGTTCTTC
CASSLGLNEQFF
>TRBV9|-|TRBJ2-7|-
TGTGCCAGCAGCGTAGGTCGACATTCCTACGAGCAGTACTTC
CASSVGRHSYEQYF
>TRBV5-1|few|TRBJ1-1|-
TGCGCCAGCAGCTTTGGGGGGGCGAGGGACACTGAAGCTTTCTTT
CASSFGGARDTEAFF
>TRBV7-2|-|TRBJ1-1|-
TGTGCCAGCAGCCCGGGGGGCCTCCTCTGGAACACTGAAGCTTTCTTT
CASSPGGLLWNTEAFF
>TRBV28|-|TRBJ1-5|-
TGTGCCAGCAGTTTAAGGGTCCCTCGGCTCCAGCATTTT
CASSLRVPRLQHF
>TRBV7-2|-|TRBJ1-1|-
TGTGCCAGCAGCCTCGGCCCCGTAAAGGCAACTGAAGCTTTCTTT
CASSLGPVKATEAFF
>TRBV10-3|-|TRBJ2-2|TRBD2
TGTGCCATCGGGGGCGGGAGGACCACCGGGGAGCTGTTTTTT
CAIGGGRTTGELFF
>TRBV27|-|TRBJ2-1|TRBD2
TGTGCCAGCAGTTTAATTTTAACTAGCGGGAGGGTCAATGAGCAGTTCTTC
CASSLILTSGRVNEQFF
>TRBV28|-|TRBJ1-4|TRBD1
TGTGCCAGCAGGGCGGGTGGTTGGGGACAGCTGTTTTTT
CASRAGGWGQLFF
>TRBV19|-|TRBJ1-5|-
TGTGCCAGTACCGCGTTCGCCGGCGGGTTTGCTCAGCCCCAGCATTTT
CASTAFAGGFAQPQHF
>TRBV12-5|-|TRBJ1-2|TRBD1
TGTGCTAGTGGCTATGGACAGGGTAGTTCTGGCTACACCTTC
CASGYGQGSSGYTF
>TRBV5-1|-|TRBJ1-2|TRBD1
TGCGCCAGCTCGCAGGGGGGTAACTATGGCTACACCTTC
CASSQGGNYGYTF
>TRBV2|-|TRBJ1-1|-
TGTGCCAGCAGTGACCGCAGGGGCGAAGCTTTCTTT
CASSDRRGEAFF
>TRBV7-2|once|TRBJ2-2|-
TGTGCCAGCATCAGAAGATACGGGACTGGGAAAGAATCCCGGGAGCTGTTTTTT
CASIRRYGTGKESRELFF
>TRBV14|-|TRBJ2-7|-
TGTGCCAGCCGCCGAGGGGGTAGCTCCTACGAGCAGTACTTC
CASRRGGSSYEQYF
>TRBV18|-|TRBJ1-4|-
TGTGCCAGCTCACCACCGGGTCTAAGGTCTAATGAAAAACTGTTTTTT
CASSPPGLRSNEKLFF
>TRBV6-5|-|TRBJ2-2|-
TGTGCCAGCAGTTCCCCCTGGGAGCTGTTTTTT
CASSSPWELFF
>TRBV7-2|-|TRBJ2-5|-
TGTGCCAGCAGCTTAGTGTATGTAGTAGAGCAGTACTTC
CASSLVYVVEQYF
>TRBV7-2|-|TRBJ2-2|-
TGTGCCAGCAGACCAAGGATCGGGAACACCGGGGAGCTGTTTTTT
CASRPRIGNTGELFF
>TRBV20-1|-|TRBJ2-5|-
TGCAGTGCTAGGGGTCAAGAGACCCAGTACTTC
CSARGQETQYF
>TRBV19|-|TRBJ2-7|-
TGTGCCAGTAGTATTGTCCATTTGGGCGCCTACGAGCAGTACTTC
CASSIVHLGAYEQYF
>TRBV7-2|-|TRBJ2-7|-
TGTGCCAGCAGCATCACTCCGGGACCAAACTACGAGCAGTACTTC
CASSITPGPNYEQYF
>TRBV10-3|-|TRBJ1-3|-
TGTGCCATCAGCCCGGGCCTGGGTGGAAACACCATATATTTT
CAISPGLGGNTIYF
>TRBV5-4|-|TRBJ2-1|TRBD2
TGTGCCAGCAGCCCAAGACCACTAGCGGGAGGCAATGAGCAGTTCTTC
CASSPRPLAGGNEQFF
>TRBV7-9|-|TRBJ2-1|-
TGTGCCAGCAGCACACAGGGAGAGCAGTTCTTC
CASSTQGEQFF
>TRBV5-8|-|TRBJ2-5|-
TGTGCCAGCAGCGACCGGGGAACCCGATGGGGGGAGACCCAGTACTTC
CASSDRGTRWGETQYF
>TRBV20-1|-|TRBJ2-7|-
TGCAGTGCTGACCAGGAGGGCGTGCAGTACTTC
CSADQEGVQYF
>TRBV19|-|TRBJ2-1|TRBD2
TGTGCCAGTAGTAGAACTAGCGGTACCTACAATGAGCAGTTCTTC
CASSRTSGTYNEQFF
>TRBV5-1|-|TRBJ2-7|TRBD2
TGCGCCAGCAGCTTGACTAGCGACTCCTACGAGCAGTACTTC
CASSLTSDSYEQYF
>TRBV5-4|-|TRBJ2-7|-
TGTGCCAGCAGCATAGGACAGACTAAAAGCTCCTACGAGCAGTACTTC
CASSIGQTKSSYEQYF
>TRBV28|-|TRBJ2-7|-
TGTGCCAGCAGAACCCCCGGGACGCAAACCTACGAGCAGTACTTC
CASRTPGTQTYEQYF
>TRBV5-1|-|TRBJ2-4|-
TGCGCCAGCAGTCGCCTGGACGGTAAAAACATTCAGTACTTC
CASSRLDGKNIQYF
>TRBV5-1|-|TRBJ2-3|-
TGCGCCAGCAGCTTACCCGGGACGGCAAGCACAGATACGCAGTATTTT
CASSLPGTASTDTQYF
>TRBV5-1|-|TRBJ2-1|-
TGCGCCAGCAGCTCACAGGGTTACAATGAGCAGTTCTTC
CASSSQGYNEQFF
>TRBV7-3|-|TRBJ1-5|-
TGTGCCAGCAGCGTAGATGGGGATCAGCCCCAGCATTTT
CASSVDGDQPQHF
>TRBV10-3|once|TRBJ2-6|-
TGTGCCATCAGTGAGCCTGGGAGACTCTCTGGGGCCAACGTCCTGACTTTC
CAISEPGRLSGANVLTF
>TRBV5-4|once|TRBJ2-5|-
TGTGCCAGCAGCTTGGCCAGGCAGGGACGGCAAGAGACCCAGTACTTC
CASSLARQGRQETQYF
>TRBV7-9|once|TRBJ2-7|-
TGTGCCAGCAGCGCGAACTCCTACGAGCAGTACTTC
CASSANSYEQYF
>TRBV6-5|-|TRBJ2-7|-
TGTGCCAGCAGTTACTCCCCGGGGTTAGTCGACGAGCAGTACTTC
CASSYSPGLVDEQYF
>TRBV28|-|TRBJ2-1|-
TGTGCCAGCAGTTTAGAGCAGGGCACTGAGCAGTTCTTC
CASSLEQGTEQFF
>TRBV30|-|TRBJ1-5|-
TGTGCCTGGAGTGTTTTAACATTGGAGCAGCCCCAGCATTTT
CAWSVLTLEQPQHF
>TRBV5-1|-|TRBJ2-7|-
TGCGCCAGCAGCTTGGGGGACACATACTACGAGCAGTACTTC
CASSLGDTYYEQYF